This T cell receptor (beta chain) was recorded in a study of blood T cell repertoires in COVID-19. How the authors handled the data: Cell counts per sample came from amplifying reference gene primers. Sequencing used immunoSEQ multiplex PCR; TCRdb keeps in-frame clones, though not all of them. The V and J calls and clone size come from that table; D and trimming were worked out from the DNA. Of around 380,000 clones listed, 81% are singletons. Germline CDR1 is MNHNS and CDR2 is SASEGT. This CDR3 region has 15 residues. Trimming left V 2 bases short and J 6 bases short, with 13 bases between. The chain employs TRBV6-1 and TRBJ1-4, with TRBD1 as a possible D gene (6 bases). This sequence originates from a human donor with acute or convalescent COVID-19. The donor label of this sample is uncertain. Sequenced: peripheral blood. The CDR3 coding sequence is TGTGCCAGCAGTGAATATTGGGCAGGGGATGAAAAACTGTTTTTT. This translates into CASSEYWAGDEKLFF.